This entry concerns a single TCR beta chain. This receptor's antigen is unknown. No much larger clone exists at a distance of one base, and base qualities are not known. The sample is drawn from a study of cytomegalovirus exposure and HLA in healthy donors (dated by TCRdb to between 2016 and 2019). Background on the whole study: According to a later analysis, the roughly 130 validation repertoires were produced on the same platform as the approximately 600 repertoires of the first cohort. The aim of the study was to test whether cataloging public T cell receptors could identify signatures of past pathogen exposure. In addition to the first cohort of 500 to 850 subjects, a separate validation cohort of 120 different subjects was used. The study combined high-throughput TCR immunosequencing, statistical association of individual TCRs with disease status, and machine learning to predict cytomegalovirus infection status.

Trimming leaves V shorter by 4 bases and J shorter by 3 bases, with the junction holding 9 bases beyond the gene matches. Via the germline V gene, CDR1 is MNHNS and CDR2 SASEGT. The CDR3 runs 16 residues from the cysteine to the phenylalanine. The retained sequence is limited to the CDR3, 48 bases, with the frame set at the first base. To prepare the library, the immunoSEQ multiplex PCR assay was applied. Turning to the authors' computational methods: A statistical classification framework was built for diagnosing cytomegalovirus status from the catalog of TCR beta chain sequences. Entries here come from immuneACCESS through TCRdb and include only in-frame sequences with V and J called. Some clones fail to appear in such tables; in the studies checked, an unresolved V gene covers under half of the shortfall, and the cause of the remainder is unknown. V, J and clone size derive from that table, while D and trimming were established from the DNA sequence. The sample has 100,000 to 150,000 clones on record, 89% of them singletons. The ten largest clones add up to 1.1% of the sample.

Donors formed part of the validation cohort, which comprised about 120 subjects and was distinct from the first cohort of 666 subjects. General conclusions and limits of the study: While some public TCRs were present in many individuals, most TCR sequences turned up only very rarely across donors. Cytomegalovirus status was reported to be diagnosed by the classifier with high specificity and sensitivity in both the original and validation cohorts. The authors suggested that the approach could potentially be generalized to other disease states and immunological phenotypes. A later analysis had no HLA typing for the validation cohort, so co-occurrence there was scored across all 110 or so repertoires. A total of 164 TCR beta chains were listed by the study as associated with cytomegalovirus. In vitro tests confirmed that a few of the cytomegalovirus-associated TCR beta chains recognize cytomegalovirus antigens. Of the cluster scores, approximately 94% were above 0 in a later analysis, which found that TCRs clustered in the first cohort also tended to co-occur in the 120 validation repertoires.

The sample consisted of PBMCs. The receptor was isolated from a woman aged 18-29 years in good health and CMV-seronegative. Here the chain combines TRBV6-1 and TRBJ1-1, and 9 junctional nucleotides match TRBD1. CDR3 loop: CASSALPGQGHTEAFF. The bases are TGTGCCAGCAGTGCCCTTCCGGGACAGGGCCACACTGAAGCTTTCTTT.